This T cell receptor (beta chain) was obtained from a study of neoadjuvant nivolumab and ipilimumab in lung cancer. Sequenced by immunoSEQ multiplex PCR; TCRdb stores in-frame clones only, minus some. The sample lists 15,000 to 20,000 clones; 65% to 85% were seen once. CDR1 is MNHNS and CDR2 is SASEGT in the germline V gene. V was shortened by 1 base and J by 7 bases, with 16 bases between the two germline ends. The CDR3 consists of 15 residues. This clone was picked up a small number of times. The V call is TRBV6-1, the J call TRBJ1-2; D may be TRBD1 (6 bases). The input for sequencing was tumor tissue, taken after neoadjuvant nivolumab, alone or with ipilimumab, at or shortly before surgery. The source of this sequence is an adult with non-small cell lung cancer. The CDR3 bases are TGTGCCAGCAGTGAAGACAGGGTAGAGGTGCGTGGCTACACCTTC. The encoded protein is CASSEDRVEVRGYTF.